Sequencing of this T cell receptor beta chain was carried out in a study of OX40 agonist ivuxolimab in advanced cancers. Concerning the study at large: The costimulatory receptor OX40 (CD134) was targeted by ivuxolimab, a fully human IgG2 agonistic monoclonal antibody. Intravenous ivuxolimab was administered to patients every 2 weeks at six dose levels: 0.01, 0.1, 0.3, 1.5, 3 and 10 mg/kg. Of the approximately 50 dose-escalation patients, hepatocellular carcinoma was present in 19, melanoma in roughly 15, renal cell carcinoma in 9 and head and neck cancer in 9. In the dose-escalation cohort, around four fifths of patients were male, and the mean age was approximately 60 years with a range of roughly 23 to 90. Patients were allowed to have had prior anti-PD-1, anti-PD-L1 or anti-CTLA-4 therapy, and around 40% of the dose-escalation patients had previously received checkpoint inhibitors. Partial responses occurred in three dose-escalation patients, of whom one had hepatocellular carcinoma and two had cutaneous melanoma. The point of sequencing TCRbeta in the periphery was to test whether ivuxolimab changed TCR sequence diversity and drove clonal T-cell expansion. The monotherapy dose-escalation portion (N of about 50 patients) of the phase I ivuxolimab trial is reported in the paper.

CDR1 and CDR2 are read off the germline V gene as SGHAT and FQNNGV. The CDR3 contains 15 residues, cysteine and phenylalanine counted. Of all the DNA, just the CDR3 is kept, 45 bases in frame from base 1. V and J are trimmed by 1 base and 9 bases, and the gene matches miss 4 bases of the junction. A remark on this clone: This clone's antigen is unknown. Base qualities are not provided; no much larger clone lies one nucleotide away.

The trial excluded patients who had a history of autoimmune disease or were on systemic immunosuppression. In every dose cohort, peripheral blood was drawn for TCR sequencing at baseline, cycle 4 day 1, and cycle 7 day 1. The samples were taken from a phase I, first-in-human, multicenter, open-label dose-escalation trial of ivuxolimab. The trial enrolled adults with locally advanced or metastatic head and neck squamous cell, hepatocellular, melanoma or renal cell carcinoma. Before TCR sequencing, CD4+ T cells and CD8+ T cells were sorted from peripheral blood as separate populations. Results and caveats for the whole study, not just this receptor: The antigen specificity of the clonally expanded peripheral T cells was not determined. Low levels of normalized T-cell clonal expansion were also shown by some nonresponding patients. In partial responders in the 0.1-3.0 mg/kg groups, normalized peripheral clonal expansion was found to be among the lowest, especially among CD8+ T cells. On average, CD8+ T cells showed more expanded clones than CD4+ T cells after ivuxolimab. Clonal expansion of both CD4+ and CD8+ blood T cells was observed from baseline to week 6 at doses 0.1 to 3.0 mg/kg.

For sequencing of the TCRbeta CDR3 region, genomic DNA was extracted from the sorted cells. The immunoSEQ Assay was used for sequencing of TCRbeta CDR3 regions. Held by TCRdb, this immuneACCESS table contains in-frame sequences only and omits some clones. Under half of the omission traces to an unresolved V gene where checked; the cause of the rest is unknown. This sample holds 100,000 to 120,000 clones; about nine tenths were observed only once. About 0.28% of the sample is held by the ten biggest clonotypes. This clonotype was obtained from an adult with an advanced solid tumor such as melanoma, head and neck, liver or kidney cancer. Rearrangement joined TRBV11-2 to TRBJ2-3; TRBD2 matches 13 bases in the middle. This specimen was CD4+ or CD8+ T cells sorted from blood, taken in a trial of the OX40 agonist ivuxolimab. The CDR3 loop reads CASSLGLAGGETQYF. At the DNA level, the sequence is TGTGCCAGCAGCTTAGGACTAGCGGGGGGTGAAACGCAGTATTTT. The CDR3, completed at both ends by the reference TRBV11-2 and TRBJ2-3 genes, gives the full variable domain EAGVAQSPRYKIIEKRQSVAFWCNPISGHATLYWYQQILGQGPKLLIQFQNNGVVDDSQLPKDRFSAERLKGVDSTLKIQPAKLEDSAVYLCASSLGLAGGETQYFGPGTRLTVL.